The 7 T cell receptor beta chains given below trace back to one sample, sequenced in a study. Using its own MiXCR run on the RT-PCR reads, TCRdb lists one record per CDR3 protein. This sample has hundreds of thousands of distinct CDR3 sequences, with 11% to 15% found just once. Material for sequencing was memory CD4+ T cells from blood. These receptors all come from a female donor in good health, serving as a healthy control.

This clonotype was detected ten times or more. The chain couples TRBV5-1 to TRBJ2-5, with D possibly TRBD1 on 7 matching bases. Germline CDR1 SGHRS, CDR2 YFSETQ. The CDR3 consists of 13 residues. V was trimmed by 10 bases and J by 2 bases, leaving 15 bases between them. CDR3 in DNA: TGCGCCGGCCGACAGGGACTGCAAGAGACCCAGTACTTC. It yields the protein CAGRQGLQETQYF.

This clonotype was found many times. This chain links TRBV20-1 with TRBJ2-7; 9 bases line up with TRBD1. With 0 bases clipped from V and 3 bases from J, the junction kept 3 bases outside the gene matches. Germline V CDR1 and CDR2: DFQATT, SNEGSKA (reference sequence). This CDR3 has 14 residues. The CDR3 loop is CSARDGTGIYEQYF. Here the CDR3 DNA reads TGCAGTGCTAGAGATGGGACAGGGATCTACGAGCAGTACTTC.

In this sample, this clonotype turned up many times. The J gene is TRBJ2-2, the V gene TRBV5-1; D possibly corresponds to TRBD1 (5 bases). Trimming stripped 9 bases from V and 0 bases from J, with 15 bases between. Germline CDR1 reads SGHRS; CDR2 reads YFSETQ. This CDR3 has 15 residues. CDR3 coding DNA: TGCGCCACACGGCTCGGACAAGCGAACACCGGGGAGCTGTTTTTT. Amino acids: CATRLGQANTGELFF.

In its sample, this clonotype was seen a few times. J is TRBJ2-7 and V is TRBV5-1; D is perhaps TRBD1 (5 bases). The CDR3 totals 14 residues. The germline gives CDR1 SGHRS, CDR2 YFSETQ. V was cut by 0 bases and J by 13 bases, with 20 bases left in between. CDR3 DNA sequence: TGCGCCAGCAGCTTGGGAAGGGGCGCAATGAGTCCTTACTTC. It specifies CASSLGRGAMSPYF.

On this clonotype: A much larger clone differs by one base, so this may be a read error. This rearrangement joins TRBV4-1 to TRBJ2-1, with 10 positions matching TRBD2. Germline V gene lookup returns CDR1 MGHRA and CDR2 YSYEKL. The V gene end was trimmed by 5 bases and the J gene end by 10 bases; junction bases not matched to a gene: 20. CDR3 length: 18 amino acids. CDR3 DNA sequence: TGCGCCAGCAGCAAAAGCTTACCTCTAGCGGGAGAGACAAAGGAGCAGTTCTTC. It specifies CASSKSLPLAGETKEQFF.

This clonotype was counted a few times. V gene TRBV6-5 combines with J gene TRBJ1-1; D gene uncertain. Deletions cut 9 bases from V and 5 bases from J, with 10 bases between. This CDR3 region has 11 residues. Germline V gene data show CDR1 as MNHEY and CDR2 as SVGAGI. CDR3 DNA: TGTGCCAGTAAAATGGGGACTGAAGCTTTCTTT. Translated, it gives CASKMGTEAFF.

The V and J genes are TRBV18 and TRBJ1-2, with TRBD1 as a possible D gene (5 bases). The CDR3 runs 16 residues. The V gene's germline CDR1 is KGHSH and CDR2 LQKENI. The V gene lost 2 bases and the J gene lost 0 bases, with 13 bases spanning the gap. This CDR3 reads CASSPDPGEANYGYTF. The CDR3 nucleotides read TGTGCCAGCTCACCAGATCCGGGGGAAGCTAACTATGGCTACACCTTC.